This TCR beta chain came from a study of shared clonotypes between healthy human individuals. This CDR3 region has 14 residues. V was pared by 4 bases and J by 0 bases, with 9 bases between. The germline gives CDR1 MNHEY, CDR2 SVGAGI. Produced via immunoSEQ multiplex PCR; TCRdb's table is partial and in-frame only. The sample lists about 600,000 clones, about 96% occurring once. Source material: naive CD4+ T cells sorted from blood. Subset meaning: CD45RA+ positively selected. The TCR originated in a woman in her 30s in good health. The V call is TRBV6-5, the J call TRBJ1-1; unclear D gene. CDR3 sequence reads: CASSLGPMNTEAFF. In DNA, the CDR3 is TGTGCCAGCAGTTTGGGTCCAATGAACACTGAAGCTTTCTTT.